These 21 T cell receptor beta chains share one sample of origin, sequenced in a study of T cells after yellow fever vaccination (dated by TCRdb to 2018 to 2020). The method behind the library was 5' RACE. The reads were generated on an Illumina NovaSeq 6000. The raw public reads went through TCRdb reprocessing: fastp at Q25, MiXCR clone calling, in-frame beta chains kept. CDR3 protein duplicates are merged, each entry listing the most common genes and DNA. This sample gives 150,000 to 200,000 distinct CDR3 sequences in total; approximately 11% of them show up just once. 35% to 40% of the sample is in the top ten clones. The intended sense of this specimen's treatment or condition label: live attenuated yellow fever vaccine strain. This material consisted of CD8+ T cells sorted from PBMCs, taken 15 days after the yellow fever booster vaccination. Receptors were obtained from a man aged 18 to 30 who received the YFV17D yellow fever vaccine.

This sequence joins TRBV4-3 and TRBJ1-1, with D perhaps TRBD1 (5 bases). The CDR3 spans 14 residues. Germline V CDR1 and CDR2: LGHNA, YSLEER. V lost 1 base and J lost 6, with 12 bases in between. In nucleotides, the CDR3 is TGCGCCAGCAGCCAAGGTAGGGGCCCCCCTGAAGCTTTCTTT. Its translation: CASSQGRGPPEAFF.

This clonotype was counted a few times. The chain couples TRBV6-5 to TRBJ1-1, with 7 positions matching TRBD1. V trimming: 0 bases; J trimming: 0 bases; junction bases outside the gene matches: 7. The CDR3 contains 17 residues. From germline, CDR1 is MNHEY and CDR2 SVGAGI. DNA for the CDR3: TGTGCCAGCAGTTACTCCCCGGACAGGCCTTTGAACACTGAAGCTTTCTTT. Protein: CASSYSPDRPLNTEAFF.

This clonotype was seen more than once but under ten times. The rearrangement uses TRBV4-2 and TRBJ1-3; D gene unclear. V shed 3 bases and J shed 6 bases, with 3 bases lying between them. CDR3 length: 11 residues. Germline CDR1 reads LGHNA; CDR2 reads YNFKEQ. CDR3 in DNA: TGTGCCAGCAGCCAGTCAAACACCATATATTTT. Protein: CASSQSNTIYF.

This clonotype came up a few times. V and J are TRBV2 and TRBJ2-3; TRBD1 is a possible D gene (6 bases). Germline CDR1 reads SNHLY; CDR2 reads FYNNEI. V was cut by 3 bases and J by 0 bases, with 13 bases left in between. The CDR3 has 16 residues. CDR3 protein: CASSELEDSSTDTQYF. CDR3 bases: TGTGCCAGCAGTGAGTTAGAGGACAGCAGCACAGATACGCAGTATTTT.

This clonotype has more than one count but fewer than ten. The chain links TRBV6-6 to TRBJ1-2, with TRBD1 matching 7 bases. V gave up 5 bases and J gave up 1 base; unmatched junction bases: 7. CDR1 is MNHNY and CDR2 is SVGAGI in the germline V gene (reference sequence). The CDR3 has 15 residues. The CDR3 sequence: CASSIAQGVNYGYTF. The CDR3 coding sequence is TGTGCCAGCAGTATAGCCCAGGGGGTTAACTATGGCTACACCTTC.

This clonotype turned up a few times. The chain links TRBV5-6 to TRBJ2-3; TRBD2 matches 13 bases. Germline V gene sequence: CDR1 SGHDT, CDR2 YYEEEE. V shed 3 bases, J shed 13 bases, and the junction held 2 bases outside the gene matches. The CDR3 extends over 12 amino acids. CDR3 coding DNA: TGTGCCAGCAGCTGGGGACTAGCGGGAAAGTATTTT. It encodes CASSWGLAGKYF.

The chain is built from TRBV7-3 and TRBJ2-1; TRBD2 matches at 10 bases. The CDR3 consists of 15 residues. Unmatched junction bases numbered 6, after V lost 2 bases and J lost 8 bases. The germline gives CDR1 SGHTA, CDR2 FQGTGA. As DNA, the CDR3 is TGTGCCAGCAGCTTAGGGCTAGCGGGGGTGTATGAGCAGTTCTTC. The encoded protein is CASSLGLAGVYEQFF.

There are a few counts of this clonotype. The V gene is TRBV6-5, the J gene TRBJ2-2; the D is unclear. Germline CDR1 and CDR2: MNHEY and SVGAGI. This CDR3 has 18 residues. V lost 0 bases and J 0 bases, leaving 14 bases between the germline ends. The CDR3 bases are TGTGCCAGCAGTTACTCGGTAGGATCCCTCGCGAACACCGGGGAGCTGTTTTTT. This codes for CASSYSVGSLANTGELFF.

This clonotype was found many times. The gene calls are TRBV5-6 and TRBJ2-3, with a weak D call TRBD2 (5 bases). CDR1 SGHDT and CDR2 YYEEEE come from the germline V gene. The CDR3 extends over 16 amino acids. Trimming left V 4 bases short and J 6 bases short, with 21 bases between. The CDR3 DNA sequence: TGTGCCAGCAGCAACGAGCGGCGGGTGAACGGGGATACGCAGTATTTT. Residues: CASSNERRVNGDTQYF.

This clonotype appeared a few times. The CDR3 region has the DNA TGTGCCAGCAGCTTGGAACTAGCGGGGGGACATGAGCAGTTCTTC. It yields the protein CASSLELAGGHEQFF. V usage is TRBV5-5 and J usage is TRBJ2-1; TRBD2 aligns across 12 bases. The ends lost 0 bases at V and 8 bases at J; junction bases unmatched: 3. CDR1 is SGHKS, CDR2 YYEKEE, per germline (reference sequence). The length of the CDR3 is 15 residues.

This clonotype was observed at least ten times. This sequence joins TRBV12-3 or TRBV12-4 and TRBJ2-2, with TRBD1 matching over 7 bases. This CDR3 spans 16 amino acids. V dropped 3 bases and J dropped 4; count of bases not matched to a gene: 8. CDR3 nucleotides: TGTGCCAGCAGTTTTCTGGGACAGCAGACCACCGGGGAGCTGTTTTTT. Its protein is CASSFLGQQTTGELFF.

This clonotype was detected only a few times. This chain uses TRBV6-5 with TRBJ1-2, with TRBD1 identical over 10 bases. The CDR3 is 14 residues long. CDR1 MNHEY and CDR2 SVGAGI come from the germline V gene. The trim removed 6 bases at V and 4 bases at J, leaving 5 bases unmatched. Here the CDR3 DNA reads TGTGCCAGCAGCCTTGGGACAGGGGCCTATGGCTACACCTTC. Amino acid sequence: CASSLGTGAYGYTF.

This chain connects TRBV25-1 to TRBJ2-5; the D gene is possibly TRBD1 (6 bases). V was pared by 1 base and J by 5 bases, with 14 bases between. This CDR3 region has 15 residues. In germline, CDR1 is MGHDK, CDR2 SYGVNS. The chain's CDR3 is CASSESRGWGETQYF. CDR3 sequence (DNA): TGTGCCAGCAGTGAATCCAGGGGTTGGGGGGAGACCCAGTACTTC.

The chain employs TRBV5-5 and TRBJ2-1; a weak D match, TRBD2 (5 bases). The germline gives CDR1 SGHKS, CDR2 YYEKEE (reference sequence). V dropped 6 bases and J dropped 5 bases, with 12 bases sitting between them. The CDR3 contains 13 residues. The DNA of the CDR3 is TGTGCCAGCATCCCTGCCGGGGACAATGAGCAGTTCTTC. This translates into CASIPAGDNEQFF.

Note on this clonotype: Relative to the germline gene, one junction end is altered; a read error may explain this. The rearrangement joins TRBV6-2 or TRBV6-3 to TRBJ2-7; D possibly corresponds to TRBD1 (5 bases). This CDR3 spans 17 amino acids. CDR1 is MNHEY and CDR2 is SVGEGT in the germline V gene. The CDR3 region is CASSLRLKDTVSSEQYF. CDR3 DNA sequence: TGTGCCAGCAGTCTGCGGCTCAAGGACACCGTCTCCTCCGAGCAGTACTTC.

CDR3 in amino acids: CAGRHAGVPNEQFF. DNA for the CDR3: TGTGCCGGGCGGCACGCGGGGGTGCCCAATGAGCAGTTCTTC. This chain links TRBV7-2 with TRBJ2-1, with 7 bases fitting TRBD2. Germline lookup yields CDR1 SGHTA and CDR2 FQGNSA. CDR3 size: 14 residues. Trimming removed 11 bases from V and 6 bases from J; junction bases left unmatched: 13.

This clonotype has just a few counts. V is TRBV2 and J is TRBJ1-4, with TRBD1 identical over 7 bases. Losses at the gene ends were 4 bases for V and 8 bases for J; bases not matched to a gene: 7. The V gene's germline CDR1 is SNHLY and CDR2 FYNNEI. The CDR3 length is 14 residues. The CDR3 sequence is CASSAGGGSEKLFF. The CDR3 region has the DNA TGTGCCAGCAGTGCAGGGGGAGGGTCGGAAAAACTGTTTTTT. The full variable domain, with the rest looked up from reference TRBV2 and TRBJ1-4, is EPEVTQTPSHQVTQMGQEVILRCVPISNHLYFYWYRQILGQKVEFLVSFYNNEISEKSEIFDDQFSVERPDGSNFTLKIRSTKLEDSAMYFCASSAGGGSEKLFFGSGTQLSVL.

The chain combines TRBV4-1 with TRBJ2-1; D possibly corresponds to TRBD2 (6 bases). This CDR3 has 15 amino acids. V was shortened by 4 bases and J by 9 bases, with 19 bases between the two germline ends. CDR1 is MGHRA, CDR2 YSYEKL, per germline. CDR3 loop: CASSPGLFSDAEQFF. DNA of the CDR3: TGCGCCAGCAGCCCGGGACTTTTCAGCGATGCTGAGCAGTTCTTC.

This clonotype was counted ten times or more. The chain is built from TRBV3-1 and TRBJ2-2; D not certain. The CDR3 covers 14 residues. The germline V gene has CDR1 LGHDT and CDR2 YNNKEL (reference sequence). V shed 4 bases and J shed 1 base, with 7 bases lying between them. CDR3 loop: CASSRFGNTGELFF. CDR3 in DNA: TGTGCCAGCAGCCGGTTCGGGAACACCGGGGAGCTGTTTTTT.

This clonotype was picked up a small number of times. The J gene is TRBJ1-1, the V gene TRBV5-1; D remains unclear. CDR3 size: 12 residues. CDR1 SGHRS and CDR2 YFSETQ come from the germline V gene. Trimming removed 1 base from V and 10 bases from J, with 11 bases in between. CDR3 in amino acids: CASSLTSEAAFF. CDR3 coding DNA: TGCGCCAGCAGCTTGACATCAGAGGCAGCTTTCTTT.

This clonotype was seen a few times. The chain carries TRBV6-5 and TRBJ2-5; tentative D call: TRBD2 (7 bases). Trimming removed 0 bases at V and 2 bases at J, with 16 bases between. Germline CDR1 is MNHEY and CDR2 is SVGAGI. This CDR3 contains 17 residues. Written as DNA, the CDR3 is TGTGCCAGCAGTTACTCCGCGGGAGTGGACAGACAAGAGACCCAGTACTTC. As protein: CASSYSAGVDRQETQYF.